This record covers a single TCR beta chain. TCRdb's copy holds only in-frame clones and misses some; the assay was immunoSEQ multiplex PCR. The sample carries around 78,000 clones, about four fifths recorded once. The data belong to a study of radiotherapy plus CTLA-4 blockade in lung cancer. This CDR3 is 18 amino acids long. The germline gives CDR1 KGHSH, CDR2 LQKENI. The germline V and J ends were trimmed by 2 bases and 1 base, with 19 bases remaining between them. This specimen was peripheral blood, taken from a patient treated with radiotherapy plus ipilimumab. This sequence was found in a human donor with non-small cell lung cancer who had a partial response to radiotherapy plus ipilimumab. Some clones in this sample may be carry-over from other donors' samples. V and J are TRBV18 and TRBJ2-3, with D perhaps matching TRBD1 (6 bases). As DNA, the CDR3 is TGTGCCAGCTCACCAGCGATAGTACAGGGTAGGGGCACAGATACGCAGTATTTT. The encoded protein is CASSPAIVQGRGTDTQYF.